These 19 T cell receptor beta chains originate from one sample sequenced in a study of T cells in Graves' hyperthyroidism and ophthalmopathy. Using RNA transcripts as the source, TCR beta CDR3 regions were amplified. Initially, a first-round RT-PCR of the TCR CDR3 employed the HTBI primer set. MiXCR, run by TCRdb on the multiplex PCR reads, gives a single entry per CDR3 protein. The sample lists approximately 570,000 distinct CDR3 sequences, 15% to 20% seen once, with approximately 50% in the top ten. Sequenced: blood. Receptor source: a man aged 35 to 55 with Graves' ophthalmopathy.

This clonotype was counted many times. This chain connects TRBV2 to TRBJ2-2, with 7 bases fitting TRBD2. This CDR3 is 14 amino acids long. CDR1 is SNHLY and CDR2 is FYNNEI in the germline V gene. Losses at the gene ends were 6 bases for V and 7 bases for J; bases not matched to a gene: 8. CDR3 in DNA: TGTGCCAGCAGCAAGAGCGGGATAATCGGGGAGCTGTTTTTT. Translation gives CASSKSGIIGELFF.

The chain employs TRBV6-2 or TRBV6-3 and TRBJ2-3; no definite D call. CDR1 and CDR2 (germline): MNHEY, SVGEGT. Trimming took off 6 bases at V and 0 bases at J, with 16 bases between the two ends. This CDR3 spans 16 amino acids. The CDR3 region is CASRVGSVTSTDTQYF. CDR3 nucleotides: TGTGCCAGCAGAGTGGGCTCGGTCACTAGCACAGATACGCAGTATTTT.

The V and J genes are TRBV11-2 and TRBJ2-1, with a tentative D call TRBD1 (5 bases). CDR3 length: 14 amino acids. The germline V gene has CDR1 SGHAT and CDR2 FQNNGV. The germline V and J ends were trimmed by 5 bases and 7 bases, with 15 bases remaining between them. The CDR3 sequence: CASSQPLTGNEQFF. CDR3 sequence (DNA): TGTGCCAGCAGCCAACCCCTCACAGGTAATGAGCAGTTCTTC.

As regards this clonotype: At one end, the junction sequence differs from germline, possibly due to a read error. The rearrangement joins TRBV27 to TRBJ2-5; 11 positions agree with TRBD2. The CDR3 runs to 18 residues. Per germline, CDR1 MNHEY and CDR2 SMNVEV (reference sequence). CDR3 bases: TGTGCCAGCAGTTCTGTGACTAGCGGGATCCTTCGGGTGGAGACCCAGTGCTTC. Protein product: CASSSVTSGILRVETQCF.

This sequence joins TRBV4-1 and TRBJ2-3; D possibly uses TRBD1 or TRBD2 (5 bases each). Germline V gives CDR1 MGHRA, CDR2 YSYEKL. Trimming took 1 base from V and 8 from J, leaving 13 bases between them. This CDR3 is 14 amino acids long. Here the CDR3 DNA reads TGCGCCAGCAGCCAAGCCCCGGGGCAGGTTACGCAGTATTTT. Protein: CASSQAPGQVTQYF.

This clonotype was seen repeatedly, ten times or more. V and J are TRBV28 and TRBJ1-6; 7 bases are a match to TRBD1. The trim removed 7 bases at V and 7 bases at J, leaving 13 bases unmatched. Per the germline V gene, CDR1 is MDHEN and CDR2 is SYDVKM. CDR3 length equals 16 residues. CDR3 nucleotides: TGTGCCAGCACGGGGGCGTCGACAGGGTCAAATTCACCCCTCCACTTT. As protein: CASTGASTGSNSPLHF.

Concerning this clonotype itself: Just one base apart from a much larger clone, this may be a read error. The chain combines TRBV20-1 with TRBJ2-7; D may be TRBD1 (6 bases). The better agreement between TRBJ2-1 and the DNA end casts doubt on the J call. The CDR3 sequence is 14 residues long. Germline V gene data show CDR1 as DFQATT and CDR2 as SNEGSKA (reference sequence). The CDR3 DNA is TGCAGTGCGAAACAGGGTCCCATCTCCTACGAGCAGTTCTTC. The encoded protein is CSAKQGPISYEQFF.

This chain uses TRBV6-1 with TRBJ1-2; no clear D gene. Per germline, CDR1 MNHNS and CDR2 SASEGT. CDR3 length: 15 amino acids. V was clipped by 0 bases and J by 4 bases, with 12 bases between them. In DNA form, the CDR3 reads TGTGCCAGCAGTGAAGCGGAGGGCGGCGTCTATGGCTACACCTTC. This translates into CASSEAEGGVYGYTF.

This clonotype occurred many times. V usage is TRBV3-1 and J usage is TRBJ1-1; tentative D call: TRBD1 (5 bases). Looked up from germline, CDR1 is LGHDT and CDR2 is YNNKEL (reference sequence). V dropped 1 base and J dropped 3 bases, with 12 bases sitting between them. This CDR3 has 15 residues. In DNA, the CDR3 is TGTGCCAGCAGCCAAGTGTCCAGGGTGGACACTGAAGCTTTCTTT. Its translation is CASSQVSRVDTEAFF. Full variable domain (rest looked up from reference TRBV3-1 and TRBJ1-1): DTAVSQTPKYLVTQMGNDKSIKCEQNLGHDTMYWYKQDSKKFLKIMFSYNNKELIINETVPNRFSPKSPDKAHLNLHINSLELGDSAVYFCASSQVSRVDTEAFFGQGTRLTVV.

This clonotype was found a few times. The chain employs TRBV4-3 and TRBJ2-3; D remains unclear. Germline V CDR1 and CDR2: LGHNA, YSLEER. This CDR3 is built from 16 residues. V was pared by 0 bases and J by 1 base, with 11 bases between. The CDR3, as DNA: TGCGCCAGCAGCCAAGAAGTGAGCCGACGCACAGATACGCAGTATTTT. Residues: CASSQEVSRRTDTQYF.

This clonotype was seen more than once but under ten times. The chain employs TRBV29-1 and TRBJ2-7; D possibly uses TRBD1 or TRBD2 (5 bases each). Germline V gene sequence: CDR1 SQVTM, CDR2 ANQGSEA. This CDR3 region has 13 residues. Trimming took off 5 bases at V and 2 bases at J, with 13 bases between the two ends. CDR3 in amino acids: CSVTGTAAYEQYF. CDR3 sequence (DNA): TGCAGCGTTACCGGGACCGCCGCCTACGAGCAGTACTTC.

There are many counts of this clonotype. The rearrangement links TRBV20-1 to TRBJ2-3; 7 bases align to TRBD2. J was trimmed by 4 bases and V by 4 bases; bases with no gene match: 11. The CDR3 has 15 amino acids. Germline values: CDR1 DFQATT, CDR2 SNEGSKA (reference sequence). The CDR3 is CSAKVVGGASDTQYF. The CDR3 nucleotides read TGCAGTGCTAAAGTAGTGGGAGGGGCTTCAGATACGCAGTATTTT.

This clonotype was recorded many times. The V and J genes are TRBV20-1 and TRBJ2-7, with a weak D call TRBD1 (5 bases). Germline V gene sequence: CDR1 DFQATT, CDR2 SNEGSKA (reference sequence). There are 13 residues in the CDR3. Trimming cost V 1 base and J 0 bases, with 7 bases left between them. CDR3 coding DNA: TGCAGTGCTAGAGGACAGCACTCCTACGAGCAGTACTTC. Translating it yields CSARGQHSYEQYF.

V gene TRBV6-2 or TRBV6-3 combines with J gene TRBJ2-3; 14 bases fit TRBD2. V shed 5 bases, J shed 3 bases, and the junction held 7 bases outside the gene matches. The CDR3 has 17 amino acids. CDR1 is MNHEY and CDR2 is SVGEGT in the germline V gene. This CDR3 reads CASSRLAGGVSTDTQYF. The CDR3 DNA sequence: TGTGCCAGCAGTAGACTAGCGGGGGGGGTATCGACAGATACGCAGTATTTT.

The V and J genes are TRBV5-1 and TRBJ2-6; unclear D gene. The CDR3 runs to 14 residues. V was shortened by 0 bases and J by 11 bases, with 12 bases between the two germline ends. Looked up from germline, CDR1 is SGHRS and CDR2 is YFSETQ. The CDR3 sequence is CASSLVRPSDVLTF. Here the CDR3 DNA reads TGCGCCAGCAGCTTGGTACGACCGTCCGACGTCCTGACTTTC.

This clonotype was observed many times. The chain combines TRBV6-1 with TRBJ2-7; 8 bases match TRBD1. V lost 3 bases, J lost 2 bases, and 3 bases stayed unmatched. The CDR3 loop spans 14 amino acids. Looked up from germline, CDR1 is MNHNS and CDR2 is SASEGT. In DNA form, the CDR3 reads TGTGCCAGCAGTGATGGGACAGGACCCTACGAGCAGTACTTC. Translating it yields CASSDGTGPYEQYF.

This clonotype came up many times. The CDR3 reads CASSFWTVGNTEAFF. The CDR3 coding sequence is TGTGCCAGCAGTTTTTGGACAGTGGGTAACACTGAAGCTTTCTTT. The chain uses TRBV28 and TRBJ1-1; D may be TRBD1 (6 bases). Looked up from germline, CDR1 is MDHEN and CDR2 is SYDVKM. V was shortened by 3 bases and J by 2 bases, with 13 bases between the two germline ends. The CDR3 is 15 residues long. Together with reference TRBV28 and TRBJ1-1, the CDR3 gives the full variable domain: DVKVTQSSRYLVKRTGEKVFLECVQDMDHENMFWYRQDPGLGLRLIYFSYDVKMKEKGDIPEGYSVSREKKERFSLILESASTNQTSMYLCASSFWTVGNTEAFFGQGTRLTVV.

V usage is TRBV9 and J usage is TRBJ2-5; D is perhaps TRBD2 (7 bases). This CDR3 comprises 16 residues. With 2 bases removed from V and 3 bases from J, the gap between germline ends came to 17 bases. Germline lookup yields CDR1 SGDLS and CDR2 YYNGEE. The DNA of the CDR3 is TGTGCCAGCAGCGTCCTAGGGGGGGGGGCGAAAGAGACCCAGTACTTC. Its translation: CASSVLGGGAKETQYF.

This clonotype was seen only a few times. V and J are TRBV2 and TRBJ1-2; a weak D match, TRBD1 (5 bases). Trimming left V 6 bases short and J 5 bases short, with 16 bases between. The CDR3 consists of 14 residues. From germline, CDR1 is SNHLY and CDR2 FYNNEI. CDR3 sequence: CASSPRSQGYGYTF. CDR3 nucleotide sequence: TGTGCCAGCAGCCCAAGAAGTCAGGGATATGGCTACACCTTC.